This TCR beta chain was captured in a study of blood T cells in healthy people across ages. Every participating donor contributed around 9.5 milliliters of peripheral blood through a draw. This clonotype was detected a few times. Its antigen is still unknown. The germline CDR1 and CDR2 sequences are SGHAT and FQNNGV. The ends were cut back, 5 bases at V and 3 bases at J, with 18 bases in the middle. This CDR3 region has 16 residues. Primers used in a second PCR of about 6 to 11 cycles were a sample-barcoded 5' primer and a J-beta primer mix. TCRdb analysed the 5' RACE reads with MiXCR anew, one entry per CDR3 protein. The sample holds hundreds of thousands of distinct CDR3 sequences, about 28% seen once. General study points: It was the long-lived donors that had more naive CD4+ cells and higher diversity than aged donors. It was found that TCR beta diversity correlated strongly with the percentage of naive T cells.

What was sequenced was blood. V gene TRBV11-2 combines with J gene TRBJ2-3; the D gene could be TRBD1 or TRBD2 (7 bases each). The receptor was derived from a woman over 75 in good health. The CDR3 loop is CASSQAAGGGTDTQYF. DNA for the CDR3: TGTGCCAGCAGCCAAGCCGCAGGGGGAGGGACAGATACGCAGTATTTT.